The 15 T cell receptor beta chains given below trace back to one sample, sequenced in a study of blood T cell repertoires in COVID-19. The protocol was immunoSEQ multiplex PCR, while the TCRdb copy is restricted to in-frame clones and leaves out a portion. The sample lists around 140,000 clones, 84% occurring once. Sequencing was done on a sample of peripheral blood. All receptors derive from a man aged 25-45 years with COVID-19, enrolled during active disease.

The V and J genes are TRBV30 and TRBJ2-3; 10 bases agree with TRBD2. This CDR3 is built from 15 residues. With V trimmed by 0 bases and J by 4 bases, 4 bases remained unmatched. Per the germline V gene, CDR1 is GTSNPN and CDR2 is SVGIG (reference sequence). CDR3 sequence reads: CAWSVASGRSDTQYF. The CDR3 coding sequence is TGTGCCTGGAGTGTCGCTAGCGGGAGATCAGATACGCAGTATTTT.

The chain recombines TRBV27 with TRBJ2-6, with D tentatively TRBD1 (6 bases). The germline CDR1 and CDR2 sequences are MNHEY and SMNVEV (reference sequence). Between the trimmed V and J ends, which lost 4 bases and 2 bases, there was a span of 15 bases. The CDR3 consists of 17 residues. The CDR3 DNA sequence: TGTGCCAGCAGTTCGATCTACAGGGCCCCTGGGGCCAACGTCCTGACTTTC. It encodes CASSSIYRAPGANVLTF. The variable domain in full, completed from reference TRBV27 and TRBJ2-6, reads EAQVTQNPRYLITVTGKKLTVTCSQNMNHEYMSWYRQDPGLGLRQIYYSMNVEVTDKGDVPEGYKVSRKEKRNFPLILESPSPNQTSLYFCASSSIYRAPGANVLTFGAGSRLTVL.

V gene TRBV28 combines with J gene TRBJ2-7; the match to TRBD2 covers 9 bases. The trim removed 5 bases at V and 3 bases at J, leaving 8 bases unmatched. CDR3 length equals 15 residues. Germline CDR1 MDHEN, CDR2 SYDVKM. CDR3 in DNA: TGTGCCAGCAGTACATGGACTAGCGAGAACTACGAGCAGTACTTC. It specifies CASSTWTSENYEQYF. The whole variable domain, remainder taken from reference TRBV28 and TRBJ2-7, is DVKVTQSSRYLVKRTGEKVFLECVQDMDHENMFWYRQDPGLGLRLIYFSYDVKMKEKGDIPEGYSVSREKKERFSLILESASTNQTSMYLCASSTWTSENYEQYFGPGTRLTVT.

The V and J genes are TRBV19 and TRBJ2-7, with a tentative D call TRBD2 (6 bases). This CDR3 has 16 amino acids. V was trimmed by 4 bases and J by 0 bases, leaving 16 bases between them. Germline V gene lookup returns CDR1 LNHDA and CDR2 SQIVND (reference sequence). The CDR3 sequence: CASSTLRAGASYEQYF. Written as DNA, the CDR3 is TGTGCCAGTAGTACCCTGAGAGCGGGCGCCTCCTACGAGCAGTACTTC.

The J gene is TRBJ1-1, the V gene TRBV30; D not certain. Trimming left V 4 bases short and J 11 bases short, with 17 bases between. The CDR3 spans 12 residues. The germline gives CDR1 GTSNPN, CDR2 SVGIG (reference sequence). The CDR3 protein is CAWKVGPLGAFF. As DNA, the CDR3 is TGTGCCTGGAAGGTTGGGCCTCTTGGGGCTTTCTTT.

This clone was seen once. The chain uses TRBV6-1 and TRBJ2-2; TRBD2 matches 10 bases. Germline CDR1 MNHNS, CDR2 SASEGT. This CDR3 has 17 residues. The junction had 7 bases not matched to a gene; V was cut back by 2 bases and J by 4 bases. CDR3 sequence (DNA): TGTGCCAGCAGTGAACTCCCCGGGACTAGCGTCACCGGGGAGCTGTTTTTT. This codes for CASSELPGTSVTGELFF.

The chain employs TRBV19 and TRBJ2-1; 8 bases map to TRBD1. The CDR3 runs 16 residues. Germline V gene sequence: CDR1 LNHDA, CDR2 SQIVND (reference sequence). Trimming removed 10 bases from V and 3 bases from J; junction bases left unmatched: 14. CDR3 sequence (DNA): TGTGCCACGACCTCGCGGGGCAGGGGGCTCTACAATGAGCAGTTCTTC. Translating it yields CATTSRGRGLYNEQFF.

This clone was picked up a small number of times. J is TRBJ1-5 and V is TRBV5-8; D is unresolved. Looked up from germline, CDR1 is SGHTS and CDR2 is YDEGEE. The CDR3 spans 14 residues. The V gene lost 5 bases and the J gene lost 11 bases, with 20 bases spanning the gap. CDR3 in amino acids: CASSGRNSPLAQHF. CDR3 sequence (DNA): TGTGCCAGCAGTGGGAGGAACTCACCTTTGGCCCAGCATTTT.

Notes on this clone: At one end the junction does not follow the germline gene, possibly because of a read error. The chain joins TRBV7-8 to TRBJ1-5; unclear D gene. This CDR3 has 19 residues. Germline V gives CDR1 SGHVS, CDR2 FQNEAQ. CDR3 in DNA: TGTGCCGGCAGCCCGGATAAGACAAGAACGGTCAGGACTAATCAGCCCCAGCATTTT. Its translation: CAGSPDKTRTVRTNQPQHF. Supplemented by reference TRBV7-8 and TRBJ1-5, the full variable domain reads GAGVSQSPRYKVAKRGQDVALRCDPISGHVSLFWYQQALGQGPEFLTYFQNEAQLDKSGLPSDRFFAERPEGSVSTLKIQRTQQEDSAVYLCAGSPDKTRTVRTNQPQHFGDGTRLSIL.

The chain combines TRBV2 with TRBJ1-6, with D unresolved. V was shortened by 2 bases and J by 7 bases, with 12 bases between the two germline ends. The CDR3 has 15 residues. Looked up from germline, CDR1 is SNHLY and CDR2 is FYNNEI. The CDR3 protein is CASSELNSLNSPLHF. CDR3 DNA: TGTGCCAGCAGTGAACTTAACAGCCTAAATTCACCCCTCCACTTT.

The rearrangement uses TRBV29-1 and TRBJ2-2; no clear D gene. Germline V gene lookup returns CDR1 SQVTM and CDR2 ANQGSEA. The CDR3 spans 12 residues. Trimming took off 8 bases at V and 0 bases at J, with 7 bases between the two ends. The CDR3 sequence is CSFEANTGELFF. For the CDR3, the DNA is TGCAGCTTCGAGGCGAACACCGGGGAGCTGTTTTTT.

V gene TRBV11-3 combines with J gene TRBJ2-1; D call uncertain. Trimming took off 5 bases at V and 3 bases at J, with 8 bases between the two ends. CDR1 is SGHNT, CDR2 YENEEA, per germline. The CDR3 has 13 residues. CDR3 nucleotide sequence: TGTGCCAGCAGCGCCCGGAGCTACAATGAGCAGTTCTTC. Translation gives CASSARSYNEQFF. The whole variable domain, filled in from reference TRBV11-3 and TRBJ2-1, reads EAGVVQSPRYKIIEKKQPVAFWCNPISGHNTLYWYLQNLGQGPELLIRYENEEAVDDSQLPKDRFSAERLKGVDSTLKIQPAELGDSAVYLCASSARSYNEQFFGPGTRLTVL.

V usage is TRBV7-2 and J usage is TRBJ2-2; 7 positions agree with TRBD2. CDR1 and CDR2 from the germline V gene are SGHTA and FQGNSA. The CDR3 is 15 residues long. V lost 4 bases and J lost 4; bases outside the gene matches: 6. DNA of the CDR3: TGTGCCAGCAGCTCGGGGGGAGCGGGCACCGGGGAGCTGTTTTTT. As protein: CASSSGGAGTGELFF.

The chain's CDR3 is CSHSSGQIYNEQFF. CDR3 bases: TGCAGCCATTCCTCGGGACAGATATACAATGAGCAGTTCTTC. The V and J genes are TRBV29-1 and TRBJ2-1, with TRBD1 matching over 7 bases. J was trimmed by 4 bases and V by 8 bases; bases with no gene match: 11. CDR3 length equals 14 residues. Germline lookup yields CDR1 SQVTM and CDR2 ANQGSEA.

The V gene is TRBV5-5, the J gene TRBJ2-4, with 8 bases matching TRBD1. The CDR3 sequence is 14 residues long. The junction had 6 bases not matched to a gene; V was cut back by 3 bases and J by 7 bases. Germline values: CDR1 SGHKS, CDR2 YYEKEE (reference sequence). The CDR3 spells CASSSRQGRNIQYF. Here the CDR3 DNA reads TGTGCCAGCAGCTCTAGACAGGGGAGGAACATTCAGTACTTC.